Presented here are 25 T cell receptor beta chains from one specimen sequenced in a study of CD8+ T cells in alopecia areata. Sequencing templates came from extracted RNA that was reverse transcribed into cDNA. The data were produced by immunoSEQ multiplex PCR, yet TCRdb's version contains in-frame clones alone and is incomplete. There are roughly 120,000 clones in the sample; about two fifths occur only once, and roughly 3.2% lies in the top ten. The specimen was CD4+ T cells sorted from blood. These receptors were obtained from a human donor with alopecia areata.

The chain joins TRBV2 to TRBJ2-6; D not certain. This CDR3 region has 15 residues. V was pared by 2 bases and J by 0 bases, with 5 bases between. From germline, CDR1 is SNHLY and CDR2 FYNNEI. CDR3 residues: CASSETISGANVLTF. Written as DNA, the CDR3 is TGTGCCAGCAGTGAAACCATCTCTGGGGCCAACGTCCTGACTTTC.

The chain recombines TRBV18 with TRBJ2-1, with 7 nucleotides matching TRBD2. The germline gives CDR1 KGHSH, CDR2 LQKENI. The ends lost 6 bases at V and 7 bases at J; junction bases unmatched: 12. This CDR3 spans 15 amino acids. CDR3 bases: TGTGCCAGCTCGCGTCTGGCCTCCGGGGGGAATGAGCAGTTCTTC. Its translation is CASSRLASGGNEQFF.

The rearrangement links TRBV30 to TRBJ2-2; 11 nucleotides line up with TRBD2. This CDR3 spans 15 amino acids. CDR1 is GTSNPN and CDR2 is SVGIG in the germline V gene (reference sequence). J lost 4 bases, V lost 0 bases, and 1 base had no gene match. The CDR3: CAWSVTSGVTGELFF. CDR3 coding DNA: TGTGCCTGGAGTGTGACTAGCGGGGTCACCGGGGAGCTGTTTTTT. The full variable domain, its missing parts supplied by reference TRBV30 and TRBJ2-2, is SQTIHQWPATLVQPVGSPLSLECTVEGTSNPNLYWYRQAAGRGLQLLFYSVGIGQISSEVPQNLSASRPQDRQFILSSKKLLLSDSGFYLCAWSVTSGVTGELFFGEGSRLTVL.

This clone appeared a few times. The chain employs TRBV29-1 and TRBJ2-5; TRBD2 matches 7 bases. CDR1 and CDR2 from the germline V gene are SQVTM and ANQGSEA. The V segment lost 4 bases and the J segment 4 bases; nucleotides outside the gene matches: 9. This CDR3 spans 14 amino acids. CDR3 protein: CSVGFREGRETQYF. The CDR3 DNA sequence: TGCAGCGTTGGTTTTAGGGAGGGGAGAGAGACCCAGTACTTC.

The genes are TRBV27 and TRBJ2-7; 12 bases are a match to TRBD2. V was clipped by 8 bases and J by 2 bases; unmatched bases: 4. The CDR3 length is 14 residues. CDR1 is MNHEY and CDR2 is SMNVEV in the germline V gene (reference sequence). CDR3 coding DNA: TGTGCCAGCCGTCGGACTAGCGGGGCCTACGAGCAGTACTTC. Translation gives CASRRTSGAYEQYF.

For the CDR3, the DNA is TGTGCCAGCAGTTCCCCGAGTAGCGGGAGCTACGAGCAGTACTTC. Amino acids: CASSSPSSGSYEQYF. The V call is TRBV28, the J call TRBJ2-7; TRBD2 matches 9 bases. This CDR3 has 15 amino acids. Germline lookup yields CDR1 MDHEN and CDR2 SYDVKM. J lost 3 bases, V lost 4 bases, and 7 bases had no gene match.

The CDR3 DNA is TGTGCCTGGAGTGTACGCCTAGAAGCTTTCTTT. Its protein is CAWSVRLEAFF. This chain uses TRBV30 with TRBJ1-1; D unresolved. This CDR3 spans 11 amino acids. Looked up from germline, CDR1 is GTSNPN and CDR2 is SVGIG (reference sequence). V was pared by 0 bases and J by 8 bases, with 7 bases between.

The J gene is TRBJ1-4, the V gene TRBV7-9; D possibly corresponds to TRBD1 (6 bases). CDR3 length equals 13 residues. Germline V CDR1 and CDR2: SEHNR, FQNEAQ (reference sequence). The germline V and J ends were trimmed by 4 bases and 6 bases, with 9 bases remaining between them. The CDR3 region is CASSSHRDEKLFF. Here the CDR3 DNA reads TGTGCCAGCAGCTCGCACAGGGATGAAAAACTGTTTTTT.

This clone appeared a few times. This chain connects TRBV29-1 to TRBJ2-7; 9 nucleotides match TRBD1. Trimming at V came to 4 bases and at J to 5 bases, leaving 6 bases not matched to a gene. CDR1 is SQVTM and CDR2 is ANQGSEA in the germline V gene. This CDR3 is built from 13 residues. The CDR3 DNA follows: TGCAGCGTTGCCGGGACAGGGAGAAACGAGCAGTACTTC. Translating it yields CSVAGTGRNEQYF.

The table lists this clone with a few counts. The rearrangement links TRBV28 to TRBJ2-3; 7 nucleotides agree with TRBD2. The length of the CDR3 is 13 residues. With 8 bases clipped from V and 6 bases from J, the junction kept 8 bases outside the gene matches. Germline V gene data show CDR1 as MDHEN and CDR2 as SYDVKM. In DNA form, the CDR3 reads TGTGCCAGCCAGCGGGGCGGCCAGGATACGCAGTATTTT. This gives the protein CASQRGGQDTQYF.

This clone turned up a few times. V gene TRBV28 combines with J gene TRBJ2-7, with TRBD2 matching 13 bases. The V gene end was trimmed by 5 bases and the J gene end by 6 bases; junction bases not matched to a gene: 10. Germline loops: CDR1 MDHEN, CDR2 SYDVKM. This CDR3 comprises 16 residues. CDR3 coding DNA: TGTGCCAGCAGTACCCAAGGACTAGCGGGAGCTTCCGAGCAGTACTTC. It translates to CASSTQGLAGASEQYF.

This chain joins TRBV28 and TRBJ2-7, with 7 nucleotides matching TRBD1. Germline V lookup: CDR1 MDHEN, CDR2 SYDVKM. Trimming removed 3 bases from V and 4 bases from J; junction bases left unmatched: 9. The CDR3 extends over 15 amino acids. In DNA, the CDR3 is TGTGCCAGCAGTTTCCGAGACAGGGTTGGATACGAGCAGTACTTC. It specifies CASSFRDRVGYEQYF.

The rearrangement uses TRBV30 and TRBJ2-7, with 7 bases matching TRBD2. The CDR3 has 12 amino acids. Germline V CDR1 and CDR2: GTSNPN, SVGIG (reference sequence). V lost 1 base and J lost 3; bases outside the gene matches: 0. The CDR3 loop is CAWSGGGYEQYF. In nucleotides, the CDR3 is TGTGCCTGGAGTGGGGGGGGCTACGAGCAGTACTTC.

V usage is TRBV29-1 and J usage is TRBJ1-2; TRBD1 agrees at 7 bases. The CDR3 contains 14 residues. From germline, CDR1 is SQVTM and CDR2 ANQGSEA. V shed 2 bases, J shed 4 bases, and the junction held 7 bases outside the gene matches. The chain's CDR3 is CSVEITRDSYGYTF. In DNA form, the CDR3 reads TGCAGCGTTGAAATAACGCGGGACAGCTATGGCTACACCTTC.

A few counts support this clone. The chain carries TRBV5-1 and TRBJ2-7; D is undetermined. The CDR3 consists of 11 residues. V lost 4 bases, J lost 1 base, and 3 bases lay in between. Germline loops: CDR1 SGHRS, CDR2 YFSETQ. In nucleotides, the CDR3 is TGCGCCAGCAGCCCATCCTACGAGCAGTACTTC. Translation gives CASSPSYEQYF.

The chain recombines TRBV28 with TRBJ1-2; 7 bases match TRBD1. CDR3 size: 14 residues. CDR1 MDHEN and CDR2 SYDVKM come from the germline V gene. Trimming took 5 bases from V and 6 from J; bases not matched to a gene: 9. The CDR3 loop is CASSRTDRVDGYTF. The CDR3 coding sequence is TGTGCCAGCAGTCGGACTGACAGGGTCGATGGCTACACCTTC.

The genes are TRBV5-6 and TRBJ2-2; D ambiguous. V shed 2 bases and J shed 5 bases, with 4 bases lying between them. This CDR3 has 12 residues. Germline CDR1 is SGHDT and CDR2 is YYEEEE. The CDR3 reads CASSFWTGELFF. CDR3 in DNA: TGTGCCAGCAGCTTCTGGACCGGGGAGCTGTTTTTT.

The CDR3 DNA sequence: TGCGCCAGCAGCTTGGTGAGAGGGACTAATTCACCCCTCCACTTT. It encodes CASSLVRGTNSPLHF. The J gene is TRBJ1-6, the V gene TRBV5-1, with a possible D match to TRBD1 (5 bases). The CDR3 runs 15 residues. Per the germline V gene, CDR1 is SGHRS and CDR2 is YFSETQ. Trimming shortened V by 0 bases and J by 6 bases, and 10 bases separated the two germline ends. The whole variable domain, remainder taken from reference TRBV5-1 and TRBJ1-6, is KAGVTQTPRYLIKTRGQQVTLSCSPISGHRSVSWYQQTPGQGLQFLFEYFSETQRNKGNFPGRFSGRQFSNSRSEMNVSTLELGDSALYLCASSLVRGTNSPLHFGNGTRLTVT.

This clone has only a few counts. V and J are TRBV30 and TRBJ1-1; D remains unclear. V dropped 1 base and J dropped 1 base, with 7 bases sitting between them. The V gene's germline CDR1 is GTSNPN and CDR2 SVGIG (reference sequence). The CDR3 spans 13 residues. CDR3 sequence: CAWSGYRNTEAFF. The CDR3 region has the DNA TGTGCCTGGAGTGGGTACAGGAACACTGAAGCTTTCTTT.

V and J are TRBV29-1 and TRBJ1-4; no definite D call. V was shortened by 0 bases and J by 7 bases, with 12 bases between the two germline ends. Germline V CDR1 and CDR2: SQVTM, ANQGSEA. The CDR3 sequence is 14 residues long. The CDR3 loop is CSVEDRGLSEKLFF. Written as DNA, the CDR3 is TGCAGCGTTGAAGATCGAGGGTTATCTGAAAAACTGTTTTTT.

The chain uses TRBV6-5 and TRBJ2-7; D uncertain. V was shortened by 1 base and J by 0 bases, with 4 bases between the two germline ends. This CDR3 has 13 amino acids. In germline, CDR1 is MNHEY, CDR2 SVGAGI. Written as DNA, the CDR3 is TGTGCCAGCAGTTACTGGGGCTCCTACGAGCAGTACTTC. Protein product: CASSYWGSYEQYF.

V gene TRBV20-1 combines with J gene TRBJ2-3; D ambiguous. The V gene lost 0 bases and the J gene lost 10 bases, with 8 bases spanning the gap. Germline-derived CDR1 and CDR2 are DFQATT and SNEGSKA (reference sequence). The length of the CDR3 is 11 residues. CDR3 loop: CSARDLSAQYF. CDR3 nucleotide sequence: TGCAGTGCTAGAGATCTTTCGGCGCAGTATTTT.

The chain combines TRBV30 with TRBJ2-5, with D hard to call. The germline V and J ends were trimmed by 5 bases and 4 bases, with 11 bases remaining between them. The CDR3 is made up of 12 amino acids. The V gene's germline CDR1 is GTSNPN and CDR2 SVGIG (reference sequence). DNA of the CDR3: TGTGCCTGGGGTCCCGTTACAGAGACCCAGTACTTC. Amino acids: CAWGPVTETQYF.

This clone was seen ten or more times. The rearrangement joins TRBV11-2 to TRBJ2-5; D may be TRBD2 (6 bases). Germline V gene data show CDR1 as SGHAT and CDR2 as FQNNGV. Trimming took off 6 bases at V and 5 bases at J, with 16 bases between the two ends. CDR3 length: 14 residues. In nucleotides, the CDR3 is TGTGCCAGCAGACCCCGGGACTGGGGCGAGACCCAGTACTTC. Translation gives CASRPRDWGETQYF.

The CDR3 DNA follows: TGCAGCGTTGTCCACACCTACGAGCAGTACTTC. This encodes CSVVHTYEQYF. The chain couples TRBV29-1 to TRBJ2-7; D is uncertain. Trimming removed 4 bases from V and 2 bases from J, with 6 bases in between. The CDR3 loop spans 11 amino acids. Per the germline V gene, CDR1 is SQVTM and CDR2 is ANQGSEA.